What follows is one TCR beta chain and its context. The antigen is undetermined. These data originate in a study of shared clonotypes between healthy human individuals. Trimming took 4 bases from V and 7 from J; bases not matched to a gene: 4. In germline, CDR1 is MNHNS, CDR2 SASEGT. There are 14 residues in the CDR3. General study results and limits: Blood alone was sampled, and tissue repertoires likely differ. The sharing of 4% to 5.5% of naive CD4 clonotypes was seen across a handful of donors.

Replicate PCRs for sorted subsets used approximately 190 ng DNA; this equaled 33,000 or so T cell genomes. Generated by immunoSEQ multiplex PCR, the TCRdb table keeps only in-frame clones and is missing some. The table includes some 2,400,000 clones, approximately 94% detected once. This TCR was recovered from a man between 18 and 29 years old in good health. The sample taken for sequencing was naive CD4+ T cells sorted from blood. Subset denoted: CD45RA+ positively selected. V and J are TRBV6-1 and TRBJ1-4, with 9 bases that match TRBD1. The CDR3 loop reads CASSGGQGGEKLFF. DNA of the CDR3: TGTGCCAGCAGTGGGGGACAGGGTGGTGAAAAACTGTTTTTT.